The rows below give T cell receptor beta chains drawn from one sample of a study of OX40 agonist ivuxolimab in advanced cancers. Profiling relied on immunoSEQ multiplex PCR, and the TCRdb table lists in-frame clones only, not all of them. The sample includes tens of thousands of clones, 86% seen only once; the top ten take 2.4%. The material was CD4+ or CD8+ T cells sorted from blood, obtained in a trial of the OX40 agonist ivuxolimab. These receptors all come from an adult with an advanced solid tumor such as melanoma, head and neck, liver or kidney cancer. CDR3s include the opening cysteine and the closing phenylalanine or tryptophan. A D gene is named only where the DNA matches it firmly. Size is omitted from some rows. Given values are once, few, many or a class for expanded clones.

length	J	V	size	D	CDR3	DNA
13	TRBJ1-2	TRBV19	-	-	CASRDRTNYGYTF	TGTGCCAGTAGGGACAGAACTAACTATGGCTACACCTTC
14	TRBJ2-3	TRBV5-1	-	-	CASSSTGQADTQYF	TGCGCCAGCAGCTCGACAGGTCAAGCAGATACGCAGTATTTT
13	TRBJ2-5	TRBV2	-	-	CASGFQTSETQYF	TGTGCCAGCGGGTTTCAGACGAGCGAGACCCAGTACTTC
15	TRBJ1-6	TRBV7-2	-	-	CASSARSSYNSPLHF	TGTGCCAGCAGCGCTAGGAGCTCCTATAATTCACCCCTCCACTTT
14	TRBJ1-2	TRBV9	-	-	CASSVLRAGYGYTF	TGTGCCAGCAGCGTGCTAAGGGCCGGATATGGCTACACCTTC
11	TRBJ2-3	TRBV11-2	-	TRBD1	CASSSQGPQYF	TGTGCCAGCAGCTCACAGGGGCCGCAGTATTTT
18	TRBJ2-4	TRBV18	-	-	CASSPPTPGALKGNIQYF	TGTGCCAGCTCACCACCCACGCCAGGGGCGCTTAAAGGAAACATTCAGTACTTC
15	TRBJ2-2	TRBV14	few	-	CASSRPTGNTGELFF	TGTGCCAGCAGCCGACCAACAGGGAACACCGGGGAGCTGTTTTTT
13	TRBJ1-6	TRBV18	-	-	CASSLQDNSPLHF	TGTGCCAGCTCACTACAGGATAATTCACCCCTCCACTTT
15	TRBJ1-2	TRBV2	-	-	CASSDDPGADYGYTF	TGTGCCAGCAGTGATGACCCAGGCGCGGACTATGGCTACACCTTC
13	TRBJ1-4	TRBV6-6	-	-	CASSSSRQEKLFF	TGTGCCAGCAGTTCGTCCAGACAAGAAAAACTGTTTTTT
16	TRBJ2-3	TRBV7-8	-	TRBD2	CASSPRRGGGTDTQYF	TGTGCCAGCAGCCCCCGGCGGGGGGGAGGCACAGATACGCAGTATTTT
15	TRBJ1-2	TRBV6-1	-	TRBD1	CASSEFGTAIYGYTF	TGTGCCAGCAGTGAATTCGGGACAGCTATCTATGGCTACACCTTC
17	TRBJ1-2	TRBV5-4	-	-	CASSLDWGQGENYGYTF	TGTGCCAGCAGCTTGGATTGGGGGCAGGGAGAGAACTATGGCTACACCTTC
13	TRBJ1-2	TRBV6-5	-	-	CASSYEGHYGYTF	TGTGCCAGCAGTTATGAGGGGCACTATGGCTACACCTTC
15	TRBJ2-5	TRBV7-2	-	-	CASSLGGAGRETQYF	TGTGCCAGCAGCTTAGGCGGGGCAGGTAGAGAGACCCAGTACTTC
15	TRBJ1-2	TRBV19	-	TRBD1	CASSHGSGQGFGYTF	TGTGCCAGTAGCCATGGGTCGGGACAGGGCTTCGGCTACACCTTC
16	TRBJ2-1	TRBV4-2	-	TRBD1	CASSQAGTGGGNEQFF	TGTGCCAGCAGCCAAGCTGGGACAGGGGGGGGCAATGAGCAGTTCTTC
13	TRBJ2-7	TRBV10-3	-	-	CAISYRETYEQYF	TGTGCCATCAGTTACAGGGAAACCTACGAGCAGTACTTC
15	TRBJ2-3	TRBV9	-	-	CATSTDSSTADTQYF	TGTGCCACCTCGACGGACTCCTCTACGGCAGATACGCAGTATTTT
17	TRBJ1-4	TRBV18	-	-	CASSPDTGSRTNEKLFF	TGTGCCAGCTCACCAGATACAGGGTCCAGGACTAATGAAAAACTGTTTTTT
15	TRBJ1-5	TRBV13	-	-	CASSLGGGGGKPQHF	TGTGCCAGCAGCTTGGGTGGCGGGGGCGGAAAGCCCCAGCATTTT
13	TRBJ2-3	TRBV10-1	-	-	CASSAGGRGTQYF	TGCGCCAGCAGTGCAGGGGGGCGGGGTACGCAGTATTTT
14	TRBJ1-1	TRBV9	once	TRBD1	CASSEGTGDPEAFF	TGTGCCAGCAGCGAAGGGACAGGGGATCCTGAAGCTTTCTTT
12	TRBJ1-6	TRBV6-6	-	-	CASRFYNSPLHF	TGTGCCAGCCGGTTCTATAATTCACCCCTCCACTTT
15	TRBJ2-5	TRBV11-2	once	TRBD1	CASSLRDREQETQYF	TGTGCCAGCAGCTTGCGGGACAGGGAACAAGAGACCCAGTACTTC
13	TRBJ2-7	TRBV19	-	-	CASSPLLGYEQYF	TGTGCCAGTAGTCCACTCCTTGGCTACGAGCAGTACTTC
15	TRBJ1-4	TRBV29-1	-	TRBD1	CSVKRGPGLREKLFF	TGCAGCGTTAAAAGGGGGCCGGGTCTTCGGGAAAAACTGTTTTTT
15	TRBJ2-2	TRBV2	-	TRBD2	CASRGLAGSTGELFF	TGTGCCAGCAGGGGACTAGCGGGGTCCACCGGGGAGCTGTTTTTT
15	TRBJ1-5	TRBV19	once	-	CASRQQGHSNQPQHF	TGTGCCAGTAGACAACAGGGCCATAGCAATCAGCCCCAGCATTTT
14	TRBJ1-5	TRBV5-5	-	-	CASSLYPGDQPQHF	TGTGCCAGCAGCTTGTATCCGGGCGATCAGCCCCAGCATTTT
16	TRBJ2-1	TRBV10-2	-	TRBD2	CASSEPLAGGLGEQFF	TGCGCCAGCAGTGAGCCCCTAGCGGGGGGATTAGGTGAGCAGTTCTTC
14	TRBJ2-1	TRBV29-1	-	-	CSVSVRGSYNEQFF	TGCAGCGTCTCAGTAAGGGGCTCCTACAATGAGCAGTTCTTC
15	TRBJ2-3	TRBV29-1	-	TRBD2	CSGESSGGFTDTQYF	TGCAGCGGCGAGTCTAGCGGGGGATTCACAGATACGCAGTATTTT
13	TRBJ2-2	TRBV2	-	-	CASKEGSTGELFF	TGTGCCAGCAAGGAGGGGTCCACCGGGGAGCTGTTTTTT
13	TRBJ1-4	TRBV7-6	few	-	CASSLESNEKLFF	TGTGCCAGCAGCTTAGAATCGAATGAAAAACTGTTTTTT
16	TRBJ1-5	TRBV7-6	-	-	CASSLEAGGGNQPQHF	TGTGCCAGCAGCTTAGAGGCCGGTGGAGGCAATCAGCCCCAGCATTTT
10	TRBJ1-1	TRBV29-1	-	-	CSVLYTEAFF	TGCAGCGTCCTCTACACTGAAGCTTTCTTT
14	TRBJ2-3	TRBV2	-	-	CASSVGAATDTQYF	TGTGCCAGCAGCGTAGGGGCGGCCACAGATACGCAGTATTTT
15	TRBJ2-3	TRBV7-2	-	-	CASNLRGPSTDTQYF	TGTGCCAGCAACCTACGGGGGCCTAGCACAGATACGCAGTATTTT
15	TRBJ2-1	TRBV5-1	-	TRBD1	CASSKGDRVYNEQFF	TGCGCCAGCAGTAAGGGGGACAGGGTGTACAATGAGCAGTTCTTC
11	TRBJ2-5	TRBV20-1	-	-	CSAEIPETQYF	TGCAGTGCCGAGATTCCGGAGACCCAGTACTTC
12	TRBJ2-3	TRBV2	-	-	CASIMDGDTQYF	TGTGCCAGCATCATGGACGGTGATACGCAGTATTTT
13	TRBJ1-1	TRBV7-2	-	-	CASSSQGRTEAFF	TGTGCCAGCAGCTCTCAGGGTCGCACTGAAGCTTTCTTT
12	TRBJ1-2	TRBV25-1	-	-	CASRTRDYGYTF	TGTGCCAGCAGGACGCGAGACTATGGCTACACCTTC
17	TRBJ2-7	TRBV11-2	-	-	CASSLALSDRSPYEQYF	TGTGCCAGCAGCTTAGCCCTTTCCGACAGAAGTCCCTACGAGCAGTACTTC
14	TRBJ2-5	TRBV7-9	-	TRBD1	CASRSRGPQETQYF	TGTGCCAGCAGGTCGAGGGGGCCACAAGAGACCCAGTACTTC
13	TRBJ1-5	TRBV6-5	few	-	CASSGRRNQPQHF	TGTGCCAGCAGTGGTCGGCGCAATCAGCCCCAGCATTTT
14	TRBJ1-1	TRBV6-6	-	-	CASSQGETNTEAFF	TGTGCCAGCAGCCAAGGAGAGACGAACACTGAAGCTTTCTTT
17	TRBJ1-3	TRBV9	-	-	CASSVEMGVGSGNTIYF	TGTGCCAGCAGCGTAGAAATGGGAGTCGGCTCTGGAAACACCATATATTTT
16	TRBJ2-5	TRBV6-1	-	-	CASSEASNSPWGEQYF	TGTGCCAGCAGTGAAGCCTCGAACAGCCCGTGGGGTGAGCAGTACTTC
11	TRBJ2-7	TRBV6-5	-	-	CATTGAYEQYF	TGTGCCACTACGGGGGCCTACGAGCAGTACTTC
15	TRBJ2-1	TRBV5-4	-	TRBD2	CASSFPAGGNNEQFF	TGTGCCAGCAGCTTTCCAGCGGGGGGAAACAATGAGCAGTTCTTC